This entry lists 12 T cell receptor beta chains sequenced from one sample in a study of spatial heterogeneity in lung cancer. TCRdb reprocessed the 5' RACE reads via MiXCR and lists one record per CDR3 protein. The sample lists 45,000 to 65,000 distinct CDR3 sequences, under 8% occurring once. The time point is: blood at routine non-recurrence follow-up after resection. No cell sorting; template was whole RNA from tumor, lung tissue or PBMC. Specimen: PBMCs, collected at follow-up. These receptors all stem from a female donor with early-stage non-small cell lung cancer.

This clonotype was seen repeatedly, ten times or more. The gene calls are TRBV11-2 and TRBJ1-1, with D maybe TRBD1 (5 bases). Per the germline V gene, CDR1 is SGHAT and CDR2 is FQNNGV. There are 14 residues in the CDR3. The ends were cut back, 5 bases at V and 1 base at J, with 11 bases in the middle. In DNA, the CDR3 is TGTGCCAGCAGCCCCTTCACAGGGAACACTGAAGCTTTCTTT. It yields the protein CASSPFTGNTEAFF.

With regard to this clonotype: Mismatch with germline at one junction end may stem from a read error. J is TRBJ2-5 and V is TRBV7-8; tentative D call: TRBD2 (6 bases). The CDR3 covers 17 residues. Germline loops: CDR1 SGHVS, CDR2 FQNEAQ. The CDR3 sequence is CVSSLVGTSSFQETQYF. CDR3 DNA sequence: TGTGTCAGCAGCTTAGTCGGAACTAGCTCGTTCCAAGAGACCCAGTACTTC.

At least ten counts were recorded for this clonotype. The chain employs TRBV7-9 and TRBJ2-3, with 10 bases that match TRBD2. The CDR3 is 17 amino acids. The germline CDR1 and CDR2 sequences are SEHNR and FQNEAQ (reference sequence). V gave up 0 bases and J gave up 5 bases; unmatched junction bases: 8. In DNA form, the CDR3 reads TGTGCCAGCAGCTTAGCATACGGGACTAGCGTCTTAGATACGCAGTATTTT. This gives the protein CASSLAYGTSVLDTQYF. Using reference TRBV7-9 and TRBJ2-3 for the parts outside the CDR3, the full variable domain is DTGVSQNPRHKITKRGQNVTFRCDPISEHNRLYWYRQTLGQGPEFLTYFQNEAQLEKSRLLSDRFSAERPKGSFSTLEIQRTEQGDSAMYLCASSLAYGTSVLDTQYFGPGTRLTVL.

The table lists this clonotype with a few counts. V is TRBV4-2 and J is TRBJ2-1; tentatively, D is TRBD2 (6 bases). This CDR3 spans 17 amino acids. Trimming shortened V by 0 bases and J by 0 bases, and 12 bases separated the two germline ends. Germline lookup yields CDR1 LGHNA and CDR2 YNFKEQ. The CDR3 coding sequence is TGTGCCAGCAGCCAAGAAGGCGGGGCGAGCTCCTACAATGAGCAGTTCTTC. Protein product: CASSQEGGASSYNEQFF.

This clonotype was counted at least ten times. This chain connects TRBV2 to TRBJ2-1; TRBD2 aligns across 7 bases. J was trimmed by 5 bases and V by 10 bases; bases with no gene match: 8. Germline lookup yields CDR1 SNHLY and CDR2 FYNNEI. CDR3 size: 13 residues. The CDR3 DNA is TGTGCCACACGGGGGGACTTTGACAATGAGCAGTTCTTC. Translation: CATRGDFDNEQFF. Full variable domain (rest looked up from reference TRBV2 and TRBJ2-1): EPEVTQTPSHQVTQMGQEVILRCVPISNHLYFYWYRQILGQKVEFLVSFYNNEISEKSEIFDDQFSVERPDGSNFTLKIRSTKLEDSAMYFCATRGDFDNEQFFGPGTRLTVL.

The sample holds many counts of this clonotype. The genes are TRBV6-5 and TRBJ1-5; TRBD1 matches at 9 bases. The germline V gene encodes CDR1 MNHEY and CDR2 SVGAGI. V shed 3 bases, J shed 4 bases, and the junction held 7 bases outside the gene matches. The CDR3 sequence is 16 residues long. The CDR3, as DNA: TGTGCCAGCAGTTATAGAGGACAGGGGAAGAATCAGCCCCAGCATTTT. Its protein is CASSYRGQGKNQPQHF.

This clonotype occurred a few times. The gene calls are TRBV6-5 and TRBJ1-2, with TRBD1 identical over 8 bases. The CDR3 length is 13 residues. Germline lookup yields CDR1 MNHEY and CDR2 SVGAGI. With V trimmed by 6 bases and J by 4 bases, 4 bases remained unmatched. The CDR3 region has the DNA TGTGCCAGCAGAGTGGACAGGGCCTATGGCTACACCTTC. Translating it yields CASRVDRAYGYTF.

CDR3 nucleotide sequence: TGTGCCAGCAGCTACAGGGGAAGCTCCTACAATGAGCAGTTCTTC. This encodes CASSYRGSSYNEQFF. The chain links TRBV7-3 to TRBJ2-1; 7 bases align to TRBD1. This CDR3 has 15 amino acids. Per the germline V gene, CDR1 is SGHTA and CDR2 is FQGTGA. Trimming removed 4 bases from V and 0 bases from J; junction bases left unmatched: 3.

This clonotype was seen a few times. CDR3 sequence (DNA): TGTGCCAGCAGCTTACAGGCGGATCAGCCCCAGCATTTT. Translated: CASSLQADQPQHF. This chain joins TRBV7-9 and TRBJ1-5; no definite D call. V was pared by 2 bases and J by 5 bases, with 7 bases between. The CDR3 consists of 13 residues. Germline V gene data show CDR1 as SEHNR and CDR2 as FQNEAQ (reference sequence).

This clonotype appeared a few times. The chain has TRBV11-2 and TRBJ2-7; the D is unclear. The germline V gene encodes CDR1 SGHAT and CDR2 FQNNGV. The V gene lost 0 bases and the J gene lost 2 bases, with 8 bases spanning the gap. The CDR3 totals 14 residues. CDR3 sequence: CASSLDLPTYEQYF. The CDR3 DNA is TGTGCCAGCAGCTTAGACCTTCCAACCTACGAGCAGTACTTC.

This clonotype has at least ten counts. This chain joins TRBV12-3 or TRBV12-4 and TRBJ1-4; TRBD1 might be the D (6 bases). The CDR3 is 15 amino acids. V lost 1 base to trimming and J lost 3 bases, with 9 bases between them. The CDR3 DNA reads as TGTGCCAGCAGTTTAGGGGGGCCACCTAATGAAAAACTGTTTTTT. The encoded protein is CASSLGGPPNEKLFF.

Concerning this clonotype itself: Compared with germline, one end of the junction differs, possibly owing to a read error. The V and J genes are TRBV3-1 and TRBJ2-2, with D hard to call. CDR3 size: 14 residues. Germline V gene data show CDR1 as LGHDT and CDR2 as YNNKEL (reference sequence). CDR3 in amino acids: CVSSERRRTVELFF. The CDR3 region has the DNA TGTGTCAGCAGCGAACGACGACGGACGGTGGAGCTGTTTTTT.